Below, 15 T cell receptor beta chains from the same sample are listed, as sequenced in a study of blood T cells in healthy people across ages. For the second PCR, which ran for about 6 to 12 cycles, a sample-barcoded 5' primer and a J-beta primer mix were used. TCRdb re-analysed the 5' RACE reads in MiXCR, keeping a single row per CDR3 protein. This sample carries 700,000 or so distinct CDR3 sequences, roughly 41% of them seen once, and the ten largest clones take around 30%. Sequencing used blood. The receptors were sampled from an older man in good health.

V usage is TRBV11-3 and J usage is TRBJ2-3; 7 bases fit TRBD1. Trimming removed 5 bases from V and 4 bases from J; junction bases left unmatched: 6. The CDR3 is 14 amino acids. Germline CDR1 is SGHNT and CDR2 is YENEEA. Here the CDR3 reads CASSIGQDADTQYF. The CDR3 DNA follows: TGTGCCAGCAGCATAGGACAGGACGCAGATACGCAGTATTTT. Full variable domain (outside the CDR3, taken from reference TRBV11-3 and TRBJ2-3): EAGVVQSPRYKIIEKKQPVAFWCNPISGHNTLYWYLQNLGQGPELLIRYENEEAVDDSQLPKDRFSAERLKGVDSTLKIQPAELGDSAVYLCASSIGQDADTQYFGPGTRLTVL.

The chain couples TRBV6-2 or TRBV6-3 to TRBJ2-1, with TRBD2 matching 12 bases. The CDR3 loop spans 16 amino acids. Germline CDR1 and CDR2: MNHEY and SVGEGT. Unmatched junction bases numbered 19, after V lost 8 bases and J lost 14 bases. The CDR3 is CASSAEPPGLAGWKFF. In DNA form, the CDR3 reads TGTGCCAGCTCCGCCGAACCCCCGGGACTAGCGGGCTGGAAGTTCTTC.

The chain carries TRBV6-5 and TRBJ2-5; perhaps TRBD2 as D (5 bases). Gene TRBJ2-7 matches the end of the DNA better, so the J call may be wrong. The CDR3 is 12 residues long. CDR1 and CDR2 (germline): MNHEY, SVGAGI. CDR3 DNA sequence: TGTGCCAGCGGTCCGACGGGGTACGAGCAGTACTTC. Encoded protein: CASGPTGYEQYF.

This clonotype was observed many times. CDR3 loop: CSVDWSRTYNEQFF. The CDR3 nucleotides read TGCAGCGTTGATTGGTCCAGGACCTACAATGAGCAGTTCTTC. The chain is built from TRBV29-1 and TRBJ2-1; no reliable D call. CDR3 length equals 14 residues. V was pared by 3 bases and J by 2 bases, with 11 bases between. The germline V gene has CDR1 SQVTM and CDR2 ANQGSEA.

This clonotype was seen a handful of times. This chain joins TRBV14 and TRBJ1-1, with 7 bases matching TRBD1. Unmatched junction bases numbered 6, after V lost 4 bases and J lost 4 bases. The CDR3 is made up of 14 amino acids. Germline-derived CDR1 and CDR2 are SGHDN and FVKESK. DNA for the CDR3: TGTGCCAGCAGCCCCAGGGGGGCCGGCACTGAAGCTTTCTTT. This sequence encodes CASSPRGAGTEAFF. Complete variable domain (other parts from reference TRBV14 and TRBJ1-1): EAGVTQFPSHSVIEKGQTVTLRCDPISGHDNLYWYRRVMGKEIKFLLHFVKESKQDESGMPNNRFLAERTGGTYSTLKVQPAELEDSGVYFCASSPRGAGTEAFFGQGTRLTVV.

This clonotype was observed a handful of times. V and J are TRBV9 and TRBJ2-3; 11 nucleotides agree with TRBD2. Germline V lookup: CDR1 SGDLS, CDR2 YYNGEE. The CDR3 consists of 16 residues. V gave up 3 bases and J gave up 4 bases; unmatched junction bases: 7. DNA for the CDR3: TGTGCCAGCAGCGCATCTAGCGGGAGGTTGGCAGATACGCAGTATTTT. Translation gives CASSASSGRLADTQYF.

This chain joins TRBV20-1 and TRBJ2-1, with 9 bases identical to TRBD1. Trimming cost V 3 bases and J 9 bases; bases outside gene matches: 9. The CDR3 consists of 14 residues. The germline V gene encodes CDR1 DFQATT and CDR2 SNEGSKA (reference sequence). CDR3 sequence reads: CSASKGQGFFEQFF. The CDR3 DNA follows: TGCAGTGCTAGTAAAGGACAGGGGTTTTTTGAGCAGTTCTTC.

This clonotype was seen a handful of times. The chain's CDR3 is CASSPWTGAGEQYF. The CDR3 DNA is TGTGCCAGCAGCCCCTGGACAGGGGCGGGCGAGCAGTACTTC. The rearrangement links TRBV4-2 to TRBJ2-5, with TRBD1 matching over 9 bases. The tail of the sequence fits TRBJ2-7 better, so the J call may be wrong. CDR1 is LGHNA and CDR2 is YNFKEQ in the germline V gene. The CDR3 is made up of 14 amino acids.

V and J are TRBV4-3 and TRBJ2-3; weak D call: TRBD1 (6 bases). Per germline, CDR1 LGHNA and CDR2 YSLEER. V lost 2 bases to trimming and J lost 5 bases, with 8 bases between them. The CDR3 consists of 13 residues. CDR3 protein: CASSQKGGDTQYF. The CDR3, as DNA: TGCGCCAGCAGCCAAAAAGGGGGAGATACGCAGTATTTT.

A few counts support this clonotype. The V gene is TRBV7-6, the J gene TRBJ2-3; perhaps TRBD1 as D (6 bases). This CDR3 is 15 amino acids long. From germline, CDR1 is SGHVS and CDR2 FNYEAQ. Trimming took 2 bases from V and 1 from J, leaving 10 bases between them. In nucleotides, the CDR3 is TGTGCCAGCAGCTTAAGTAGGACAGGCACAGATACGCAGTATTTT. This encodes CASSLSRTGTDTQYF.

On this clonotype: Possible read error: a much larger clone is one base away. This chain connects TRBV6-2 or TRBV6-3 to TRBJ2-7; TRBD2 might be the D (5 bases). Germline CDR1 MNHEY, CDR2 SVGEGT. Trimming pared 7 bases from V and 1 base from J, leaving 17 bases between. The CDR3 is made up of 15 amino acids. The CDR3 sequence is CASNARAQRSYEQYF. CDR3 DNA: TGTGCCAGCAATGCCCGGGCACAGCGGTCCTACGAGCAGTACTTC.

This sequence joins TRBV30 and TRBJ2-5; maybe TRBD1 (5 bases). This CDR3 has 14 amino acids. Trimming cost V 1 base and J 5 bases, with 14 bases left between them. CDR1 is GTSNPN, CDR2 SVGIG, per germline (reference sequence). CDR3 sequence: CAWSGQGLGETQYF. For the CDR3, the DNA is TGTGCCTGGAGTGGGCAGGGTTTGGGGGAGACCCAGTACTTC.

This clonotype came up a few times. The rearrangement joins TRBV5-1 to TRBJ1-6; D gene ambiguous. CDR1 and CDR2 from the germline V gene are SGHRS and YFSETQ. The CDR3 covers 15 residues. V lost 2 bases and J 5 bases, leaving 11 bases between the germline ends. CDR3 nucleotides: TGCGCCAGCAGCTTTGAAGGATCCAATAATTCACCCCTCCACTTT. It is translated as CASSFEGSNNSPLHF.

The chain has TRBV6-2 or TRBV6-3 and TRBJ2-5; D call uncertain. The CDR3 is made up of 15 amino acids. Germline CDR1 MNHEY, CDR2 SVGEGT. Trimming stripped 5 bases from V and 3 bases from J, with 16 bases between. This chain's CDR3 is CASSPDVVGKETQYF. The CDR3 DNA reads TGTGCCAGCAGTCCCGATGTCGTGGGGAAAGAGACCCAGTACTTC.

The chain employs TRBV7-8 and TRBJ2-3, with D perhaps TRBD1 (6 bases). Germline V gene lookup returns CDR1 SGHVS and CDR2 FQNEAQ. This CDR3 has 17 amino acids. The ends were cut back, 1 base at V and 3 bases at J, with 17 bases in the middle. The chain's CDR3 is CASSLVQRTAKTDTQYF. The CDR3 DNA reads as TGTGCCAGCAGCTTAGTCCAACGGACAGCAAAGACAGATACGCAGTATTTT.